This T cell receptor beta chain was retrieved from a study of molecular identifiers for immune sequencing clone quantification. CDR1 is MNHEY and CDR2 is SMNVEV in the germline V gene (reference sequence). CDR3 length equals 17 residues. Trimming at V came to 4 bases and at J to 5 bases, leaving 14 bases not matched to a gene. From the PCR reads, TCRdb called clonotypes with MiXCR, one entry per CDR3 protein. In the table there are more than 250,000 distinct CDR3 sequences, roughly a fifth of which are singletons. This clonotype was seen a few times. The chain employs TRBV27 and TRBJ1-5; 7 positions agree with TRBD1. The material sequenced was naive CD8+ T cells from blood, with Jurkat cell RNA spiked in. Subset given: FACS-sorted CD8+CD4-CCR7+CD45RA+ naive T cells. The sequence came from a human donor in good health. Some libraries in this study had Jurkat cell RNA spiked in. This chain's CDR3 is CASSSSGDREGDQPQHF. CDR3 nucleotide sequence: TGTGCCAGCAGTTCGTCCGGAGACAGGGAAGGAGATCAGCCCCAGCATTTT.